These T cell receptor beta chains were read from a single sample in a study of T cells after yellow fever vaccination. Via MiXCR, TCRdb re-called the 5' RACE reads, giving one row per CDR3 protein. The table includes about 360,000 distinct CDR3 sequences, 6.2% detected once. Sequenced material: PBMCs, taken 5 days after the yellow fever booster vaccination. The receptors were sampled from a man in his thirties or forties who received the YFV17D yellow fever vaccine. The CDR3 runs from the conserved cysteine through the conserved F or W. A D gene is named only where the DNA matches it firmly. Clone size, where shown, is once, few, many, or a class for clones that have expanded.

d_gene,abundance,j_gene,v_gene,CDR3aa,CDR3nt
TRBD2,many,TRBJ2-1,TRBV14,CASSQGTSLVEQFF,TGTGCCAGCAGCCAAGGGACTAGCCTCGTCGAGCAGTTCTTC
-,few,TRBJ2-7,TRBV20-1,CSARAPRYEQYF,TGCAGTGCTAGGGCCCCGCGGTACGAGCAGTACTTC
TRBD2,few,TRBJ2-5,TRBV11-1,CASSFHDASGTSGKTQYF,TGTGCCAGCAGCTTCCACGACGCCTCCGGGACTAGCGGGAAAACCCAGTACTTC
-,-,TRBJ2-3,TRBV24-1,CATSDQPATVSTDTQYF,TGTGCCACCAGTGATCAACCCGCGACTGTTAGCACAGATACGCAGTATTTT
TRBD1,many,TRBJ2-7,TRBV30,CAWMDRDRGFYEQYF,TGTGCCTGGATGGACCGGGACAGGGGATTTTACGAGCAGTACTTC
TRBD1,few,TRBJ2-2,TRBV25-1,CASSDPGTGNTGELFF,TGTGCCAGCAGTGACCCCGGGACAGGGAACACCGGGGAGCTGTTTTTT
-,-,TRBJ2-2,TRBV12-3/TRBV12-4,CASTPTGDTGELFF,TGTGCCAGCACCCCAACTGGGGACACCGGGGAGCTGTTTTTT
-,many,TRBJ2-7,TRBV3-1,CASSQDLGSYEQYF,TGTGCCAGCAGCCAAGATCTGGGGAGCTACGAGCAGTACTTC
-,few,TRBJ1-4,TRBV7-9,CASSTWGGTNEKLFF,TGTGCCAGCAGCACATGGGGCGGAACTAATGAAAAACTGTTTTTT
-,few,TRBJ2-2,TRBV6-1,CASSPDRENTGELFF,TGTGCCAGCAGTCCGGACAGAGAGAACACCGGGGAGCTGTTTTTT
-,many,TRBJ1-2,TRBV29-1,CSGADGYYGYTF,TGCAGCGGAGCCGACGGCTACTATGGCTACACCTTC
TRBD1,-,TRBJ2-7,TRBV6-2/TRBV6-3,CASKDRVREQYF,TGTGCCAGCAAAGACAGGGTTCGGGAGCAGTACTTC
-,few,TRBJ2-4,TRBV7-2,CASAGSLGIQYF,TGTGCCAGCGCCGGTTCCCTGGGCATTCAGTACTTC
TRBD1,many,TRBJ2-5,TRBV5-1,CASSRTGTGEETQYF,TGCGCCAGCAGCCGGACAGGGACGGGGGAAGAGACCCAGTACTTC
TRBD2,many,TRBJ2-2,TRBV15,CATSRGLAGVLGELFF,TGTGCCACCAGCAGAGGGCTAGCGGGAGTACTGGGGGAGCTGTTTTTT
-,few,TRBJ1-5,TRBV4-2,CASSQDPGQALITQHF,TGTGCCAGCAGCCAAGATCCTGGTCAGGCCCTCATAACCCAGCATTTT
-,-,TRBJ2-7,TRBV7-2,CAVRPGLGSGEQYF,TGTGCCGTAAGGCCGGGGCTAGGATCCGGCGAGCAGTACTTC
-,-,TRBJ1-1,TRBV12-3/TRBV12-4,CASTPGAPGEIEAFF,TGTGCCAGCACTCCAGGGGCGCCCGGAGAGATTGAAGCTTTCTTT
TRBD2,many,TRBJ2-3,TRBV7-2,CASGSGRPTDTQYF,TGTGCCAGCGGAAGCGGGAGACCCACAGATACGCAGTATTTT
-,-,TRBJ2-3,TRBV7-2,CASSQETRFADTQYF,TGTGCCAGCAGTCAGGAAACTAGATTTGCCGATACGCAGTATTTT
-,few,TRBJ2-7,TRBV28,CASNGVSYEQYF,TGTGCCAGCAATGGAGTTTCCTACGAGCAGTACTTC
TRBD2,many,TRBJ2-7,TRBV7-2,CASSLGYWGGEQYF,TGTGCCAGCAGCTTGGGATACTGGGGGGGCGAGCAGTACTTC